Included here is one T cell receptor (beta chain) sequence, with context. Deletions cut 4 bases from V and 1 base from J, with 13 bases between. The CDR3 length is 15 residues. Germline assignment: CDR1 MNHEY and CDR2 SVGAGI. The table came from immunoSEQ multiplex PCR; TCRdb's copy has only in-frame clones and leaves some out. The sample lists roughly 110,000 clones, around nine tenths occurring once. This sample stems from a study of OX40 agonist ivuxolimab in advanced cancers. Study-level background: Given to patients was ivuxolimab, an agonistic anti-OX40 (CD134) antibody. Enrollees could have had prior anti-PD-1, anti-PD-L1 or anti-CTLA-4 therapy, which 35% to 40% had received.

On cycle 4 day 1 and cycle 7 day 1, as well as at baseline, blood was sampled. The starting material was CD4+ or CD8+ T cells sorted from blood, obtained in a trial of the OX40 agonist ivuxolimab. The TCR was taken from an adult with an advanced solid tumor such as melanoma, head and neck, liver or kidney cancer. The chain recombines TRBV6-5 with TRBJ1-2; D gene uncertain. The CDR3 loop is CASSLTDDLNYGYTF. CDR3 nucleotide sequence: TGTGCCAGCAGTTTAACCGACGACCTTAACTATGGCTACACCTTC.